The 27 T cell receptor beta chains below come from one sample, sequenced in a study of cytomegalovirus exposure and HLA in healthy donors. Primers: 60 Vbeta forward and 13 Jbeta reverse. TCRdb keeps only in-frame clones here, not all; method: immunoSEQ multiplex PCR. The data show 120,000 or so clones, over 15% seen once. The sample comprised PBMCs. Receptors originate from a female donor in good health and CMV-seropositive.

The chain links TRBV6-1 to TRBJ2-7, with TRBD2 identical over 9 bases. Germline CDR1 reads MNHNS; CDR2 reads SASEGT. V trimming: 6 bases; J trimming: 2 bases; junction bases outside the gene matches: 8. CDR3 size: 15 residues. CDR3 loop: CASRQTSGFPYEQYF. DNA of the CDR3: TGTGCCAGCAGGCAGACTAGCGGTTTCCCCTACGAGCAGTACTTC.

This clone was observed a few times. The genes are TRBV6-5 and TRBJ2-1; tentatively, D is TRBD1 (6 bases). CDR1 is MNHEY, CDR2 SVGAGI, per germline. V lost 0 bases and J lost 14, with 20 bases in between. This CDR3 comprises 15 residues. The CDR3 coding sequence is TGTGCCAGCAGTTACTCGTTGAATCCGGGACACGCGGAGTTCTTC. Its translation: CASSYSLNPGHAEFF.

The chain uses TRBV4-2 and TRBJ2-5; possible D gene TRBD1, 5 bases. The CDR3 has 16 residues. Germline CDR1 LGHNA, CDR2 YNFKEQ. V lost 4 bases and J 5 bases, leaving 20 bases between the germline ends. For the CDR3, the DNA is TGTGCCAGCAGCCCAAGTTCCCTCCTGGACATGGAGACCCAGTACTTC. Its translation: CASSPSSLLDMETQYF.

The V call is TRBV30, the J call TRBJ2-2; 8 bases are a match to TRBD1. This CDR3 has 15 residues. CDR1 and CDR2 from the germline V gene are GTSNPN and SVGIG (reference sequence). With V trimmed by 4 bases and J by 0 bases, 4 bases remained unmatched. The CDR3 here is CAWTQGASNTGELFF. CDR3 bases: TGTGCCTGGACTCAGGGGGCCTCGAACACCGGGGAGCTGTTTTTT.

This clone was recorded a few times. This rearrangement joins TRBV7-9 to TRBJ1-3, with 7 bases that match TRBD1. Germline CDR1 and CDR2: SEHNR and FQNEAQ (reference sequence). Trimming removed 3 bases from V and 6 bases from J; junction bases left unmatched: 8. This CDR3 has 15 residues. CDR3 sequence: CASSFPTGFENTIYF. The CDR3 DNA follows: TGTGCCAGCAGCTTTCCGACAGGGTTCGAAAACACCATATATTTT.

The rearrangement joins TRBV12-5 to TRBJ2-5, with D tentatively TRBD1 (6 bases). Germline CDR1 LGHNT, CDR2 FRNRAP. The CDR3 has 18 residues. The ends were cut back, 3 bases at V and 3 bases at J, with 23 bases in the middle. The CDR3 nucleotides read TGTGCTAGTGGTTTCATCCCGGGACACAAAATCGGGAAAGAGACCCAGTACTTC. Its protein is CASGFIPGHKIGKETQYF.

The chain joins TRBV5-5 to TRBJ1-3; D is undetermined. Germline lookup yields CDR1 SGHKS and CDR2 YYEKEE (reference sequence). The CDR3 runs 15 residues. V was shortened by 3 bases and J by 3 bases, with 13 bases between the two germline ends. This chain's CDR3 is CASSYDPANGNTIYF. The CDR3 region has the DNA TGTGCCAGCAGCTACGACCCAGCGAATGGAAACACCATATATTTT. Together with reference TRBV5-5 and TRBJ1-3, the CDR3 gives the full variable domain: DAGVTQSPTHLIKTRGQQVTLRCSPISGHKSVSWYQQVLGQGPQFIFQYYEKEERGRGNFPDRFSARQFPNYSSELNVNALLLGDSALYLCASSYDPANGNTIYFGEGSWLTVV.

The genes are TRBV5-8 and TRBJ2-7; 12 bases agree with TRBD2. The CDR3 spans 18 residues. CDR1 SGHTS and CDR2 YDEGEE come from the germline V gene. V shed 1 base, J shed 0 bases, and the junction held 8 bases outside the gene matches. CDR3 residues: CASSLPSGRAFISYEQYF. DNA for the CDR3: TGTGCCAGCAGCTTGCCTAGCGGGAGGGCCTTTATCTCCTACGAGCAGTACTTC. Full variable domain (rest looked up from reference TRBV5-8 and TRBJ2-7): EAGVTQSPTHLIKTRGQQATLRCSPISGHTSVYWYQQALGLGLQFLLWYDEGEERNRGNFPPRFSGRQFPNYSSELNVNALELEDSALYLCASSLPSGRAFISYEQYFGPGTRLTVT.

This chain joins TRBV30 and TRBJ1-2; D uncertain. Trimming took off 5 bases at V and 0 bases at J, with 13 bases between the two ends. Germline values: CDR1 GTSNPN, CDR2 SVGIG (reference sequence). This CDR3 region has 14 residues. CDR3: CAWLRVPANYGYTF. For the CDR3, the DNA is TGTGCCTGGCTCCGAGTACCCGCTAACTATGGCTACACCTTC.

The chain couples TRBV7-9 to TRBJ1-2; D gene ambiguous. The V end lost 5 bases, the J end lost 6 bases, and 10 bases lay between the germline ends. CDR1 and CDR2 (germline): SEHNR, FQNEAQ (reference sequence). The CDR3 runs 12 residues. The DNA for the CDR3 is TGTGCCAGCAGCCCCGGTGCACATGGCTACACCTTC. The encoded protein is CASSPGAHGYTF.

The chain recombines TRBV14 with TRBJ2-5; 8 positions match TRBD1. Germline loops: CDR1 SGHDN, CDR2 FVKESK. The CDR3 covers 14 residues. V lost 1 base and J lost 6; bases outside the gene matches: 4. The CDR3 DNA reads TGTGCCAGCAGCCAAGCAGGGGGCGCAAAGACCCAGTACTTC. It specifies CASSQAGGAKTQYF.

This clone has only a few counts. The genes are TRBV29-1 and TRBJ1-5; no definite D call. Germline V CDR1 and CDR2: SQVTM, ANQGSEA. Trimming stripped 8 bases from V and 2 bases from J, with 13 bases between. The CDR3 is 13 amino acids. CDR3 bases: TGCAGCTATGCTAGGGAGGGCAATCAGCCCCAGCATTTT. Its protein is CSYAREGNQPQHF.

The chain carries TRBV6-5 and TRBJ2-7, with TRBD2 identical over 9 bases. Losses at the gene ends were 5 bases for V and 3 bases for J; bases not matched to a gene: 8. Germline loops: CDR1 MNHEY, CDR2 SVGAGI. This CDR3 spans 15 amino acids. CDR3 residues: CASSPFSGGDYEQYF. CDR3 bases: TGTGCCAGCAGTCCCTTTAGCGGGGGAGACTACGAGCAGTACTTC.

The gene calls are TRBV7-2 and TRBJ2-5; perhaps TRBD2 as D (5 bases). Germline CDR1 and CDR2: SGHTA and FQGNSA. Trimming left V 6 bases short and J 2 bases short, with 13 bases between. The CDR3 loop spans 14 amino acids. CDR3: CASSARRLQETQYF. DNA of the CDR3: TGTGCCAGCAGTGCGAGGAGGCTACAAGAGACCCAGTACTTC. The full variable domain, completed using reference TRBV7-2 and TRBJ2-5, is GAGVSQSPSNKVTEKGKDVELRCDPISGHTALYWYRQSLGQGLEFLIYFQGNSAPDKSGLPSDRFSAERTGGSVSTLTIQRTQQEDSAVYLCASSARRLQETQYFGPGTRLLVL.

The chain is built from TRBV6-1 and TRBJ2-3, with D possibly being TRBD1 (6 bases). Germline V CDR1 and CDR2: MNHNS, SASEGT. The CDR3 is made up of 19 amino acids. The V and J ends lost 2 bases and 4 bases respectively, with 25 bases between them. CDR3 residues: CASSEKSHNIGGIADTQYF. CDR3 nucleotides: TGTGCCAGCAGTGAAAAAAGCCACAACATTGGGGGCATCGCAGATACGCAGTATTTT.

V and J are TRBV7-9 and TRBJ2-1, with 9 bases identical to TRBD2. J gave up 8 bases and V 9 bases, and 11 bases lay outside the gene matches. CDR1 and CDR2 from the germline V gene are SEHNR and FQNEAQ (reference sequence). The CDR3 extends over 14 amino acids. The CDR3 DNA reads as TGTGCCAGTGATATAGCGGGAGTCGTCTATGAGCAGTTCTTC. It codes for CASDIAGVVYEQFF.

This rearrangement joins TRBV7-2 to TRBJ1-2, with D possibly matching TRBD1 (5 bases). Trimming took off 3 bases at V and 4 bases at J, with 18 bases between the two ends. Germline lookup yields CDR1 SGHTA and CDR2 FQGNSA. The CDR3 has 16 amino acids. The CDR3 DNA reads as TGTGCCAGCAGCTTGCATTGGGGCAGGACTACCTATGGCTACACCTTC. Its protein product is CASSLHWGRTTYGYTF.

This clone was counted only a few times. V and J are TRBV7-9 and TRBJ2-3, with D tentatively TRBD2 (6 bases). Deletions cut 3 bases from V and 1 base from J, with 8 bases between. The CDR3 length is 14 residues. Germline CDR1 is SEHNR and CDR2 is FQNEAQ (reference sequence). CDR3 coding DNA: TGTGCCAGCAGCTTCGGGGGACGCACAGATACGCAGTATTTT. As protein: CASSFGGRTDTQYF.

The rearrangement links TRBV18 to TRBJ1-1, with 7 positions matching TRBD1. The V gene end was trimmed by 6 bases and the J gene end by 3 bases; junction bases not matched to a gene: 4. The length of the CDR3 is 13 residues. The germline gives CDR1 KGHSH, CDR2 LQKENI. In DNA, the CDR3 is TGTGCCAGCTCGCGTACAGGGGACACTGAAGCTTTCTTT. As protein: CASSRTGDTEAFF.

Regarding this clone: An end of the junction differs from the germline gene, which may be a read error. The CDR3 DNA reads TGCGCCAGCAGTGAACTAACGGGTAGCGGGGCCAAATTC. Amino acids: CASSELTGSGAKF. This chain joins TRBV10-2 and TRBJ2-7; TRBD2 matches at 8 bases. Germline-derived CDR1 and CDR2 are WSHSY and SAAADI. The CDR3 is 13 amino acids.

The chain uses TRBV5-4 and TRBJ1-2; TRBD1 agrees at 7 bases. CDR1 is SGHNT, CDR2 YYREEE, per germline (reference sequence). The V segment lost 2 bases and the J segment 7 bases; nucleotides outside the gene matches: 8. This CDR3 region has 14 residues. CDR3 nucleotide sequence: TGTGCCAGCAGCTTTGAAACAGGGGTCCGTGGCTACACCTTC. As protein: CASSFETGVRGYTF.

V usage is TRBV28 and J usage is TRBJ2-3; 11 nucleotides line up with TRBD2. The J segment lost 0 bases and the V segment lost 5 bases, leaving 10 bases of the junction unmatched. This CDR3 is 18 amino acids long. The germline gives CDR1 MDHEN, CDR2 SYDVKM. Written as DNA, the CDR3 is TGTGCCAGCAGTGAAACTAGCGGGGGCCCGTCTAGCACAGATACGCAGTATTTT. Protein: CASSETSGGPSSTDTQYF.

J is TRBJ1-6 and V is TRBV7-9; 8 nucleotides line up with TRBD1. The V gene end was trimmed by 5 bases and the J gene end by 0 bases; junction bases not matched to a gene: 3. Germline V gene sequence: CDR1 SEHNR, CDR2 FQNEAQ (reference sequence). The CDR3 loop spans 16 amino acids. The CDR3 DNA sequence: TGTGCCAGCAGCACGACAGGGGTCTCCTATAATTCACCCCTCCACTTT. Protein: CASSTTGVSYNSPLHF.

CDR3 sequence: CASSERGSTDTQYF. CDR3 nucleotide sequence: TGTGCCAGCAGCGAGCGGGGTAGCACAGATACGCAGTATTTT. V usage is TRBV6-6 and J usage is TRBJ2-3; 7 nucleotides match TRBD2. Germline CDR1 is MNHNY and CDR2 is SVGAGI (reference sequence). The CDR3 is made up of 14 amino acids. Losses at the gene ends were 6 bases for V and 0 bases for J; bases not matched to a gene: 3.

V gene TRBV4-3 combines with J gene TRBJ1-4; TRBD1 might be the D (5 bases). The ends were cut back, 0 bases at V and 6 bases at J, with 17 bases in the middle. Per the germline V gene, CDR1 is LGHNA and CDR2 is YSLEER. There are 17 residues in the CDR3. CDR3 coding DNA: TGCGCCAGCAGCCAAGATCGTGGGCGCGGAGGGGATGAAAAACTGTTTTTT. Amino acid sequence: CASSQDRGRGGDEKLFF.

The V call is TRBV9, the J call TRBJ2-2; TRBD2 agrees at 8 bases. Germline V gene lookup returns CDR1 SGDLS and CDR2 YYNGEE. Trimming took 2 bases from V and 7 from J; bases not matched to a gene: 7. This CDR3 is built from 15 residues. The CDR3 here is CASSVNSGTSGELFF. Written as DNA, the CDR3 is TGTGCCAGCAGCGTTAATAGCGGGACTAGCGGGGAGCTGTTTTTT.

This clone was counted a few times. V gene TRBV7-2 combines with J gene TRBJ1-1; D is uncertain. Germline V gives CDR1 SGHTA, CDR2 FQGNSA. This CDR3 comprises 14 residues. V lost 1 base and J 1 base, leaving 7 bases between the germline ends. CDR3 region: CASSLVGSNTEAFF. The CDR3 bases are TGTGCCAGCAGCTTAGTTGGCTCGAACACTGAAGCTTTCTTT.